Included here is one T cell receptor beta chain sequence, with context. These data originate in a study of cytomegalovirus exposure and HLA in healthy donors. Use of 60 Vbeta and 13 Jbeta primers characterized the PCR. Libraries were prepared by immunoSEQ multiplex PCR; TCRdb keeps only in-frame clonotypes and omits some of them. This sample carries about 150,000 clones, around 74% of them seen once, and the ten largest clones take about 3%. The receptor's source is a man younger than 30 in good health and CMV-seronegative. Sample: PBMCs.

The CDR3 DNA is TGTGCCAGCAGTTTAAAATCTAGCGGTGGGGGACCCCAGCATTTT. Translation: CASSLKSSGGGPQHF. The chain combines TRBV27 with TRBJ1-5, with D perhaps matching TRBD1 (5 bases). There are 15 residues in the CDR3. Germline values: CDR1 MNHEY, CDR2 SMNVEV (reference sequence). The V end was cut by 2 bases, the J end by 10 bases, with 18 bases between.